The following is a TCR beta chain sequence with its context. Its target is not known. The isolated RNA, all of it, was reverse transcribed, so expressed TCRB transcripts were what got sequenced. Clones were read by immunoSEQ multiplex PCR, and TCRdb kept only the in-frame ones, dropping some. The sample has fewer than 550,000 clones; over 10% are singletons. This CDR3 has 11 amino acids. Germline CDR1 and CDR2: DFQATT and SNEGSKA (reference sequence). V was cut by 3 bases and J by 8 bases, with 8 bases left in between. Researchers reported sorting CD4+ naive, central memory, regulatory and stem cell-like memory cells via CD45RO/CCR7/CD25/CD127/CD95/CD27. Populations obtained by sorting all exceeded 95% purity. The source of the sample is a study of beta chain features in type 1 diabetes. Study-level results: Type 1 diabetes patients showed fewer insertions and more deletions at VDJ junctions.

The sequenced material came from naive CD4+ T cells from blood. The origin of this receptor is a woman aged 18-29 years in good health. The chain joins TRBV20-1 to TRBJ2-1; possible D gene TRBD2, 6 bases. Here the CDR3 reads CSASSGYEQFF. In DNA, the CDR3 is TGCAGTGCTAGCAGCGGGTATGAGCAGTTCTTC.